This T cell receptor (beta chain) came from a study of shared clonotypes between healthy human individuals. Background on the study: Aged between 18 and 49, the donors were a couple of women and a few men. Every donor yielded three CD4 naive, three CD4 memory, two CD8 naive and one CD8 memory plate.

V was clipped by 2 bases and J by 6 bases; unmatched bases: 2. This CDR3 has 15 amino acids. Germline V gene lookup returns CDR1 SGHDT and CDR2 YYEEEE. Study observations and caveats: As a rule, naive subsets had a larger estimated richness than memory subsets.

Concerning this clone itself: Its specificity is unknown.

The repertoire was sequenced with immunoSEQ multiplex PCR; TCRdb's copy has only in-frame clones and lacks some. Of more than 2 million clones in the sample, 90% to 95% were seen once. The V call is TRBV5-6, the J call TRBJ2-1, with 13 bases aligning to TRBD2. The receptor comes from a man younger than 35 in good health. The sequencing sample was made of naive CD4+ T cells sorted from blood. Subset here: CD45RA+ positively selected. CDR3 in amino acids: CASSLTSGGANEQFF. CDR3 DNA sequence: TGTGCCAGCAGCTTAACTAGCGGGGGGGCCAATGAGCAGTTCTTC.